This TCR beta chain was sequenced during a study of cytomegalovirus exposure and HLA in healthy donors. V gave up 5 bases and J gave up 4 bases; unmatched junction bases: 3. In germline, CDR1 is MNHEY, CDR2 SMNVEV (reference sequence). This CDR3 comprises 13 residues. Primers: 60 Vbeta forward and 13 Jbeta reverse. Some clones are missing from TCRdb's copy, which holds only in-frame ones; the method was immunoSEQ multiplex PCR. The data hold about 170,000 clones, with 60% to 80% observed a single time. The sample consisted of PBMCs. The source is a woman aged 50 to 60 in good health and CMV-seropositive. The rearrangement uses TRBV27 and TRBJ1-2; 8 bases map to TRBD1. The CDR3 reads CASSRTGLYGYTF. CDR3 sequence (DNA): TGTGCCAGCAGTCGGACAGGGCTCTATGGCTACACCTTC.